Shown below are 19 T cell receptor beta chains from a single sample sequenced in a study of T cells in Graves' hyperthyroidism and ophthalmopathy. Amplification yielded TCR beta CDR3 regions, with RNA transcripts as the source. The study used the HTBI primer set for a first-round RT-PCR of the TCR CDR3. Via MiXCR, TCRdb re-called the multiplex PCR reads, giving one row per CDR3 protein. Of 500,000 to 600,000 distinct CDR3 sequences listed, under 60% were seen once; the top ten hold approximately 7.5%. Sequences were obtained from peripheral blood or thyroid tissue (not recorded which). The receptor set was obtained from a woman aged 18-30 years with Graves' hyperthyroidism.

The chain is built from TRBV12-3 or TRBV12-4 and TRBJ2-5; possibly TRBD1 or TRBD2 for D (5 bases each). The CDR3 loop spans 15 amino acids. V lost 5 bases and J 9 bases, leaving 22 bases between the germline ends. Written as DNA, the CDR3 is TGTGCCAGCAGTCTGCTCGGACGGGGCAATCAGCCCCAGTACTTC. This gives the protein CASSLLGRGNQPQYF.

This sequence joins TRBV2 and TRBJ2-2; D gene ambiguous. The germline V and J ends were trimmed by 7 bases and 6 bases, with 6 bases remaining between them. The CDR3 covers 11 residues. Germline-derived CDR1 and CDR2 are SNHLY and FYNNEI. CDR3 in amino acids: CASTTPGELFF. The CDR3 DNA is TGTGCCAGCACTACCCCCGGGGAGCTGTTTTTT.

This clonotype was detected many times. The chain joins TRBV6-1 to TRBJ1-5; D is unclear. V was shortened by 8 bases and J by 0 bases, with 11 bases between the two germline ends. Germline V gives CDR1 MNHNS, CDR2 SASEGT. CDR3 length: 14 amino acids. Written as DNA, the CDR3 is TGTGCCAGCCGGTGGCCGTATAGCAATCAGCCCCAGCATTTT. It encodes CASRWPYSNQPQHF.

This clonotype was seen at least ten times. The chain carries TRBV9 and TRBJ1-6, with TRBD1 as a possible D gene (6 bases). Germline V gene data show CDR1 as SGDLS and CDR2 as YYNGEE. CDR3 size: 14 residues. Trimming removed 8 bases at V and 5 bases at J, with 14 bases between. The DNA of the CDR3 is TGTGCCAGGGCAGACAGGAAAGATAATTCACCCCTCCACTTT. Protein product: CARADRKDNSPLHF.

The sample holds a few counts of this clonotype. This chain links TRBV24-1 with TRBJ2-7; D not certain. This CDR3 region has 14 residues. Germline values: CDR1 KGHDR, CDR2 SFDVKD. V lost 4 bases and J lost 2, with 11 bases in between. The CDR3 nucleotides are TGTGCCACCAGTGACCTAGAGATTCCCTACGAGCAGTACTTC. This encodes CATSDLEIPYEQYF.

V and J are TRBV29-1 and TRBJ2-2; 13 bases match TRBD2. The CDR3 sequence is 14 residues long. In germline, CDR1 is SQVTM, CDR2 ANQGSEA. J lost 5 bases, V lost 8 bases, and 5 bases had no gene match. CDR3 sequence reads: CSRRLAGGTGELFF. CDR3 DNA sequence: TGCAGCCGACGACTAGCGGGAGGTACCGGGGAGCTGTTTTTT.

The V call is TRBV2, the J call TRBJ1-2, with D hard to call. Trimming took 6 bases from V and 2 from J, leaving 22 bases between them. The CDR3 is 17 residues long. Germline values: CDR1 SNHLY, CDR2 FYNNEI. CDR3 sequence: CASRLLESQAENYGYTF. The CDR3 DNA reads TGTGCCAGCAGGTTATTGGAAAGCCAAGCAGAAAACTATGGCTACACCTTC.

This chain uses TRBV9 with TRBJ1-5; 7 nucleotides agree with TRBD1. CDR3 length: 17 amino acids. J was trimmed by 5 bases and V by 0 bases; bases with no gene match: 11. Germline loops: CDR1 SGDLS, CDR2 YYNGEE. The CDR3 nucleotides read TGTGCCAGCAGCGTAGCCCCGGGACAGATATATGATCAGCCCCAGCATTTT. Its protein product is CASSVAPGQIYDQPQHF.

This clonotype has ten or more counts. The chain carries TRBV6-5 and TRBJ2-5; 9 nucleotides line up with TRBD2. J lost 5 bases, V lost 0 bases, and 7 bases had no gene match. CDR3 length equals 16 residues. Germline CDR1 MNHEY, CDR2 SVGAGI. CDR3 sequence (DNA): TGTGCCAGCAGTTACTCGACTAGCGGACCCCTGGAGACCCAGTACTTC. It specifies CASSYSTSGPLETQYF.

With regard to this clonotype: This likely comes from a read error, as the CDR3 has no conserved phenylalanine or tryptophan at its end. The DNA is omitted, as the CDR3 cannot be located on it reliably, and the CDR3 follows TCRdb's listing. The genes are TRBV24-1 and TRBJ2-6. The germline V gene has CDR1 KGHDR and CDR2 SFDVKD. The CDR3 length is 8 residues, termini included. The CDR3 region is CATSAPTS.

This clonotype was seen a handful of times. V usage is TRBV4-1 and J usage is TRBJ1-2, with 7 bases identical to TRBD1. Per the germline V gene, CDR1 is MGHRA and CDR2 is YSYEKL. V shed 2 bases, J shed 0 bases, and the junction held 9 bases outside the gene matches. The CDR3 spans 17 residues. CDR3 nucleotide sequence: TGCGCCAGCAGCCAACACTTTCCGGGACAGCCTAACTATGGCTACACCTTC. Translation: CASSQHFPGQPNYGYTF.

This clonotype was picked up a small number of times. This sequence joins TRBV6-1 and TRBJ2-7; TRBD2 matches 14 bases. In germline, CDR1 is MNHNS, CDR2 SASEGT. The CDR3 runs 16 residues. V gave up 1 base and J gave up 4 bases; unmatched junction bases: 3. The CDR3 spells CASSEVGTSGRYEQYF. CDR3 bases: TGTGCCAGCAGTGAAGTGGGGACTAGCGGGAGATACGAGCAGTACTTC.

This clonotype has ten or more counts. The CDR3 region is CASSLLGTAYEQYF. CDR3 in DNA: TGTGCCAGCAGTTTACTTGGGACAGCCTACGAGCAGTACTTC. The chain recombines TRBV27 with TRBJ2-7; 7 positions match TRBD1. With V trimmed by 2 bases and J by 2 bases, 3 bases remained unmatched. The CDR3 runs 14 residues. The germline V gene has CDR1 MNHEY and CDR2 SMNVEV (reference sequence).

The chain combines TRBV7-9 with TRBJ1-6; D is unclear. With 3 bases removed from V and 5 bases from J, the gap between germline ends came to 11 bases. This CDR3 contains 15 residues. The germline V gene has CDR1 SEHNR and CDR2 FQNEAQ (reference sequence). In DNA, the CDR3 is TGTGCCAGCAGCTTGGCGGGGAGCAATAATTCACCCCTCCACTTT. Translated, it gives CASSLAGSNNSPLHF.

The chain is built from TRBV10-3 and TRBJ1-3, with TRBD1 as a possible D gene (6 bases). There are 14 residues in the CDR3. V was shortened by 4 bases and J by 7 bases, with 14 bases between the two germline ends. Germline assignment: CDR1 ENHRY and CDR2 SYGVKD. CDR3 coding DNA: TGTGCCATCAGTGGGGTCAGGGGAGGGAACACCATATATTTT. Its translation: CAISGVRGGNTIYF.

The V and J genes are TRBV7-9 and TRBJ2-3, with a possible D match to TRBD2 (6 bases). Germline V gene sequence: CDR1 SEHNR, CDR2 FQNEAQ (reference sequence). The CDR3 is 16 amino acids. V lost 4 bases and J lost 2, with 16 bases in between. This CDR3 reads CASSSGTSWTTDTQYF. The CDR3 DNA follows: TGTGCCAGCAGCTCAGGGACTTCTTGGACCACAGATACGCAGTATTTT.

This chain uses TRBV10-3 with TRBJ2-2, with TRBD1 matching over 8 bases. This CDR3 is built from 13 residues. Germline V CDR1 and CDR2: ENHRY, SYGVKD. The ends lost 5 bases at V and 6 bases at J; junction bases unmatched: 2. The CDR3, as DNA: TGTGCCATCAGTCAGGGGGCGTCCGGGGAGCTGTTTTTT. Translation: CAISQGASGELFF.

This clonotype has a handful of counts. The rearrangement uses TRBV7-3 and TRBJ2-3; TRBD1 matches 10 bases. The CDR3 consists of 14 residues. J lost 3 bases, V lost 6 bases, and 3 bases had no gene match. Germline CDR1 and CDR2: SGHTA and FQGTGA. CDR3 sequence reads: CASRRTGGTDTQYF. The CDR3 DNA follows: TGTGCCAGCAGGCGGACAGGGGGAACAGATACGCAGTATTTT.

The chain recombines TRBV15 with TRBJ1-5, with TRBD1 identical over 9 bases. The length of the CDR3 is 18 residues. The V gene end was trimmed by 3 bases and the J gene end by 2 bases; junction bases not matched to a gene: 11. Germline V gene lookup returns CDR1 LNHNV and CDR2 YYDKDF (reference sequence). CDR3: CATSSYWTGEYGNQPQHF. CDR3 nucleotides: TGTGCCACCAGCAGCTACTGGACAGGGGAGTATGGCAATCAGCCCCAGCATTTT.